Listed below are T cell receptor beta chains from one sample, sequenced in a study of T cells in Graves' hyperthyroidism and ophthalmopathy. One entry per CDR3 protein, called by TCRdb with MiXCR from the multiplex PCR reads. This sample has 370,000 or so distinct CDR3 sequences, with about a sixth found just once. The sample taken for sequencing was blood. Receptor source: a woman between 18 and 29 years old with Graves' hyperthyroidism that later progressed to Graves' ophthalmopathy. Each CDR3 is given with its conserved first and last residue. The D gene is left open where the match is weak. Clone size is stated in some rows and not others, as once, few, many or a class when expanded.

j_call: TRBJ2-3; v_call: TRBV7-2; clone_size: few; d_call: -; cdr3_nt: TGTGCCAGCAGCTTAGCGACACTTTATCTTGGCACAGATACGCAGTATTTT; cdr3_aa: CASSLATLYLGTDTQYF
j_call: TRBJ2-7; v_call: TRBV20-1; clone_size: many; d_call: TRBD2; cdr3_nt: TGCAGTGCCGTAGCGGGATACGATTACGAGCAGTACTTC; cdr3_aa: CSAVAGYDYEQYF
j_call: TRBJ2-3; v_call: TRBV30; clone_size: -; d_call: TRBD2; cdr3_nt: TGTGCCTGGAGTGGGACTAGCGGGCTCACAGATACGCAGTATTTT; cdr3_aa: CAWSGTSGLTDTQYF
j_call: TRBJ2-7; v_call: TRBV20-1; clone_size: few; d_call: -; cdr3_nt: TGCAGTGCTAGAGGGAAGAACGAGCAGTACTTC; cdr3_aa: CSARGKNEQYF
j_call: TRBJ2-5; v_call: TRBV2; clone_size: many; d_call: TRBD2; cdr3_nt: TGTGCCCGGCGGGAGAGATCAGAGACCCAGTACTTC; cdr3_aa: CARRERSETQYF
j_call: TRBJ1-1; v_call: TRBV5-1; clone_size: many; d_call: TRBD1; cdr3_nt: TGCGCCAGCAGAGCTACAGGGGGCATATTTTACACTGAAGCTTTCTTT; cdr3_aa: CASRATGGIFYTEAFF
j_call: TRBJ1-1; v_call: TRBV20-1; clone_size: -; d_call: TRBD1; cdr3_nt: TGCAGTGCTTCCCTCGACAGGGGGACTGAAGGTTTCTTT; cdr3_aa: CSASLDRGTEGFF
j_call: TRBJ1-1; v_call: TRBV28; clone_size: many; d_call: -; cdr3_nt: TGTGCCAGCAGGGACGGTGGCACTGAAGCTTTCTTT; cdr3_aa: CASRDGGTEAFF
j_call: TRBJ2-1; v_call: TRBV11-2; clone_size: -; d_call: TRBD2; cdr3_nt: TGTGCCAGCAGCCGCTCCGGCGGGAGGGCCTACAATGAGCAGTTCTTC; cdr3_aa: CASSRSGGRAYNEQFF
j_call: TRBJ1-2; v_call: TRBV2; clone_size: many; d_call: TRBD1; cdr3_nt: TGTGCCAGCAGTGAAGTGGGACAGGTCTATGGCTACACCTTC; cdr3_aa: CASSEVGQVYGYTF
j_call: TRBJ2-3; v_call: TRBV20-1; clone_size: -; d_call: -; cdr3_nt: TGCAGTGCTAGCCCGGGAGCTACCACAGATACGCAGTATTTT; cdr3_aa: CSASPGATTDTQYF
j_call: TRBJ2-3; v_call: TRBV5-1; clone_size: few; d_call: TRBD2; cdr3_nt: TGCGCCAGCAGCTTTCCGGGACTAGCGAACACAGATACGCAGTATTTT; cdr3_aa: CASSFPGLANTDTQYF
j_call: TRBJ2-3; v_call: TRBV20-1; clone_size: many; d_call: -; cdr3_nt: TGCAGTGCCTATCGACCGGGAGTAGATACGCAGTATTTT; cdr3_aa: CSAYRPGVDTQYF
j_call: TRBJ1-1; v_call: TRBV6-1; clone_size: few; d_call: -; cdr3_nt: TGTGCCAGCTCGGAAGACAGGAACACTGAAGCTTTCTTT; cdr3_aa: CASSEDRNTEAFF
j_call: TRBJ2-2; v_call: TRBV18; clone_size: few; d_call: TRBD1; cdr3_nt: TGTGCCAGCTCCCCTAATTTAGGGGGCAACACCGGGGAGCTGTTTTTT; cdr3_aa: CASSPNLGGNTGELFF
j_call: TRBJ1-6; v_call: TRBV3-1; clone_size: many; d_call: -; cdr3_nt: TGTGCCAGCAGCCAAACCTCCGGGACGGTGAATTCACCCCTCCACTTT; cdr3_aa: CASSQTSGTVNSPLHF
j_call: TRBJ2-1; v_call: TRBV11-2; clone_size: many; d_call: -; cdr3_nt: TGTGCCAGCAGCCCAGGACTGCTGGATGAGCAGTTCTTC; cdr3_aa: CASSPGLLDEQFF
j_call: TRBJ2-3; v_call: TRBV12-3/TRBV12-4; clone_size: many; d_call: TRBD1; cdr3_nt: TGTGCCAGCACCTCGGGGGACAGGGATGGGGATACGCAGTATTTT; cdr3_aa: CASTSGDRDGDTQYF
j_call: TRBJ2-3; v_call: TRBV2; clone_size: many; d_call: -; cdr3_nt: TGTGCCAGCAGTGAAGCGCGGCTAGGTGGTACAGATACGCAGTATTTT; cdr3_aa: CASSEARLGGTDTQYF
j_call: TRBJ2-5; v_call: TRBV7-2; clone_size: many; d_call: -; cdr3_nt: TGTGCCAGCAGCCCCGGGAGAATGGAGACCCAGTACTTC; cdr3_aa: CASSPGRMETQYF
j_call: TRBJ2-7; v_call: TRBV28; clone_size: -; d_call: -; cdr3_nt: TGTGCCAGCAGTTTGAGTACGGGCCTCCTCTCCTACGAGCAGTACTTC; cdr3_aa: CASSLSTGLLSYEQYF
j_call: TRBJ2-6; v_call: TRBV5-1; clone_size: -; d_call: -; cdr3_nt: TGCGCCAGCAGCTTGGAGTGGGTCGGGGCGCCTGGGGCCAACGTCCTGACTTTC; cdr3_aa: CASSLEWVGAPGANVLTF
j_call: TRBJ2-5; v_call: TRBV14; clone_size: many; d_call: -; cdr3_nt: TGTGCCAGCAGCCAAGACTGGCAAGAGACCCAGTACTTC; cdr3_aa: CASSQDWQETQYF
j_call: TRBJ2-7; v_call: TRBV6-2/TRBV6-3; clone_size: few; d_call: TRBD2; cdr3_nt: TGTGCCAGCAGTTACTCCCTGACTAGCGGGTACGAGCAGTACTTC; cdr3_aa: CASSYSLTSGYEQYF
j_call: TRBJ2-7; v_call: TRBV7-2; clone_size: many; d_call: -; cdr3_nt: TGTGCCAGCAGCCCGGGTCCCTCGGGCGGACATACCTACGAGCAGTACTTC; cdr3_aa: CASSPGPSGGHTYEQYF
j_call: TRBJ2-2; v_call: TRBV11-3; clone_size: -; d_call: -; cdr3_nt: TGTGCCAGCAGCTTAGAGTTTGGCGGGGATTCGACGGGGGAGCTGTTTTTT; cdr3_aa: CASSLEFGGDSTGELFF
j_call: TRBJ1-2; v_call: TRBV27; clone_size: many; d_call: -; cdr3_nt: TGTGCCAGCAGTTTACCCGGACGGGATGGCTACACCTTC; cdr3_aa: CASSLPGRDGYTF
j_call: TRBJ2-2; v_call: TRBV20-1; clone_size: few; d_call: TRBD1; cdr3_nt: TGCAGTGCTAACAGGGGGCGGGGGACCGGGGAGCTGTTTTTT; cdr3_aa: CSANRGRGTGELFF
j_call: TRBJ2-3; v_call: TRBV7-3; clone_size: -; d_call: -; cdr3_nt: TGTGCCAGCAGCTTCTCCCCCTCTAGCACAGATACGCAGTATTTT; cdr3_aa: CASSFSPSSTDTQYF
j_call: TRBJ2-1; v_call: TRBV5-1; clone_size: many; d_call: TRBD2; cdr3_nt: TGCGCCAGCAGCTCCACAGCGGGAGGGACCTACAATGAGCAGTTCTTC; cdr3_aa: CASSSTAGGTYNEQFF
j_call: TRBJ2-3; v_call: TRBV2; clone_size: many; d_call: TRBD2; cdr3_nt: TGTGCCAGCAGTGGACTAGCGGGCAACACAGATACGCAGTATTTT; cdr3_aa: CASSGLAGNTDTQYF
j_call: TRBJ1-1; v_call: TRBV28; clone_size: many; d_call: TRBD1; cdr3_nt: TGTGCCAGCAGTCTAGACCGGGACAGGGTTTCTGAAGCTTTCTTT; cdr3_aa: CASSLDRDRVSEAFF
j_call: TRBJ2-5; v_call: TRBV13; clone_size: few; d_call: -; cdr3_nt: TGTGCCAGCAGCTTAGGCCAGGGAGGGGGCACGGTCACCCAGTACTTC; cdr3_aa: CASSLGQGGGTVTQYF
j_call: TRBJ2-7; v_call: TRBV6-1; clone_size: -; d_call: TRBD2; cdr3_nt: TGTGCCAGCAGTGCGGGACTAGCGGGAGAATACGAGCAGTACTTC; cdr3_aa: CASSAGLAGEYEQYF